This T cell receptor (beta chain) was sequenced in a study of blood T cells in healthy people across ages. Notes on this clonotype: Its target is not known.

General observations from the study: Age brought a roughly linear fall in TCR beta diversity measured per million T cells.

Trimming at V came to 6 bases and at J to 7 bases, leaving 6 bases not matched to a gene. This CDR3 has 14 amino acids. Germline V gene data show CDR1 as MNHEY and CDR2 as SMNVEV (reference sequence). The authors ran a second PCR of 7 to 11 cycles using a sample-barcoded 5' primer and a J-beta primer mix. In TCRdb, the 5' RACE reads were re-called with MiXCR into one record per CDR3 protein. The sample consists of roughly 730,000 distinct CDR3 sequences, 45% to 70% of them appearing once. Specimen: blood. The rearrangement joins TRBV27 to TRBJ2-1; TRBD1 agrees at 10 bases. This clonotype was sampled from a man aged 40-49 years in good health. Here the CDR3 reads CASSPGTGVNEQFF. The CDR3 DNA reads TGTGCCAGCAGCCCCGGGACAGGGGTGAATGAGCAGTTCTTC.